The next 2 T cell receptor beta chains were all read from a single sample in a study of T cell responses to AZD1222 COVID-19 vaccine. TCRdb keeps only in-frame clones here, not all; method: immunoSEQ multiplex PCR. Of 150,000 to 200,000 clones listed, 88% are singletons. The sequencing used peripheral blood, collected 28 days after the second AZD1222 dose. The receptors shown here come from an adult who received the AZD1222 COVID-19 vaccine.

The chain recombines TRBV28 with TRBJ1-5; D is perhaps TRBD1 (6 bases). CDR1 MDHEN and CDR2 SYDVKM come from the germline V gene. The CDR3 runs 15 residues. The germline V and J ends were trimmed by 7 bases and 1 base, with 14 bases remaining between them. This chain's CDR3 is CASTQQGLSNQPQHF. CDR3 nucleotides: TGTGCCAGCACCCAACAGGGCTTGAGCAATCAGCCCCAGCATTTT.

This chain uses TRBV27 with TRBJ2-5; TRBD2 agrees at 14 bases. V trimming: 4 bases; J trimming: 5 bases; junction bases outside the gene matches: 6. CDR3 length: 16 residues. Germline V gene sequence: CDR1 MNHEY, CDR2 SMNVEV (reference sequence). DNA for the CDR3: TGTGCCAGCAGTTCCGGGACTAGCGGGAGTAGGGAGACCCAGTACTTC. Protein product: CASSSGTSGSRETQYF.